Described below is a single T cell receptor (beta chain) sequence and its context. Its binding antigen is unknown. The sample holds no much larger clone one base away, and base qualities are not on file. The data stem from a study of shared clonotypes between healthy human individuals (TCRdb year 2020). Background for the entire study: The cohort comprised two women and a few men aged 18 to 49 years. Libraries were prepared and TCR repertoires were sequenced by different laboratories using diverse techniques, in order to increase sequencing depth and limit assay-specific biases. To estimate repertoire size and how much clonotypes are shared between individuals, the study performed deep sequencing of blood TCR repertoires from a few healthy adults. For each donor, CD4 naive and CD4 memory were each given three plates, CD8 naive was given two plates, and CD8 memory was given one plate. Leukapheresis yielded between about 0.9 and 8.9 billion PBMCs per donor.

The donors were healthy, HIV-negative adults with no recently reported acute infections or vaccinations. Only Caucasian adults living in Nashville, Tennessee, USA were represented among the donors. CD4+ T cells were enriched by magnetic negative selection; naive cells were then positively selected on CD45RA, and the negative fraction formed the memory subset. After blood collection by leukapheresis, PBMCs were isolated using Ficoll-Histopaque density gradient centrifugation and then cryopreserved in the vapor phase of liquid nitrogen. Purity and quantity of every magnetically sorted T cell population were checked by analytical flow cytometry. Genomic DNA was isolated from every sorted fraction and measured by UV absorbance on a Nanodrop 2000c. The CDR3 spans 14 residues, from the cysteine through the phenylalanine. Left in the record is the CDR3 DNA by itself, 42 bases read in frame from the first base. V is cut back by 8 bases and J by 9 bases, with 10 bases in the junction unmatched. The germline V gene supplies CDR1 SGHTA and CDR2 FQGNSA.

Using the deep immunoSEQ assay, multiplex PCR amplified TCR CDR3 regions from genomic DNA. Genomic DNA extracted from each cell subset was distributed evenly over all wells of several immunoSEQ 96-well plates, and each plate served as one replicate. For sorted subsets, 150 to 250 ng of genomic DNA, equivalent to roughly 33,000 T cell genomes, went into each replicate PCR. The purified libraries were quantified using a Qubit 3.0 fluorometer, sized with a Bioanalyzer 2100, and then quantified again using the KAPA Library Quantification kit. Each immunoSEQ 96-well plate was sequenced on its own single-read 150-cycle Illumina NextSeq 550 flow cell. Per the original workflow: Because the immunoSEQ output held only junctional sequences and lacked quality scores, the filtering could not match the filtering applied to full-length reads. To assign V/J genes and CDR3, sequences were annotated against IMGT germline references using PyIR, a Python wrapper for IgBLAST v1.9. Reads were filtered out if the reads had weak V/J assignments (E-value above 1e-6), no CDR3, stop codons, out-of-frame junctions, or ambiguous translated residues. A V3J clonotype was defined by an identical inferred V gene, J gene, and CDR3 amino acid sequence. Percentage overlap between repertoires was calculated by dividing the number of shared unique clonotypes by the size of the smaller repertoire. Richness of each repertoire was evaluated using RTK rarefaction, the Chao1 estimator, and Recon v2.1 estimates of unobserved clonotypes. For all TCRbeta clonotypes obtained by the gDNA method from a few donors, generation probabilities were computed with OLGA. Imported from immuneACCESS, the table was reduced by TCRdb to in-frame sequences with V and J called. These copies leave out some clones; in studies compared against another copy, an unresolved V gene accounts for under half, and the cause of the remainder is not known. Clone size and the V and J calls come from that table; the DNA yielded D and trimming. This sample holds over a million clones; 75% to 85% were observed only once. The ten biggest clones cover roughly 0.55% of the sample.

Findings and caveats that apply to the study as a whole: Pairwise subsampling indicated that sequencing depth was expected to affect the degree of clonotype sharing among donors. Incomplete sequencing was indicated by rarefaction of sorted-subset datasets, despite the large sequencing depth. Because the study included a small number of donors, the genetic and exposure-history diversity represented was limited. Compared with non-shared clonotypes, the clonotypes found in all four sorted-subset donors had higher generation probabilities. Larger estimated clonotype richness was generally found for naive subsets than for memory subsets. Across a few donors, around 5% of naive CD4, approximately 3.6% of naive CD8, 2.3% of memory CD4, and over 0.35% of memory CD8 clonotypes were shared. Only blood was sampled, and tissue TCR repertoires likely differ from those in blood.

The sample comprised memory CD4+ T cells from PBMCs. This specimen's cell subset or site label, interpreted: CD45RA-negative fraction. The clonotype comes from a man in his late teens or twenties in good health. Some clones in this sample may be carry-over from other donors' samples. This receptor chain uses TRBV7-2 and TRBJ2-1; a stretch of 10 junction bases matches TRBD2. In nucleotide form, the sequence is TGTGCCAGCTGTGGGCTAGCGGGAGTGGTTGAGCAGTTCTTC. This translates into CASCGLAGVVEQFF.